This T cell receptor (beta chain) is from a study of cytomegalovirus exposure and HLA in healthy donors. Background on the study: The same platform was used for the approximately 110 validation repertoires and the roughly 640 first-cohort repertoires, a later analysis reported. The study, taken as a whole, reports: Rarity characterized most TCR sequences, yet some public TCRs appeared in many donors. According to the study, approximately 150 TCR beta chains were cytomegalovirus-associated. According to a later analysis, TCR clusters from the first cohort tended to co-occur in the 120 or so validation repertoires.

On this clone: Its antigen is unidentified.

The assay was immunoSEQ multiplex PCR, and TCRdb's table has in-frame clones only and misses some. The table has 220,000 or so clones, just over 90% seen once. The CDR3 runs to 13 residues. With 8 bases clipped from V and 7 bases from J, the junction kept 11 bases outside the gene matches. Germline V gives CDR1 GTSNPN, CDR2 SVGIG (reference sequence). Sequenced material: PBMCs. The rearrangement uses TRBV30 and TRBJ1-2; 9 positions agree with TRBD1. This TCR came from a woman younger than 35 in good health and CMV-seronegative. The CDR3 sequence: CATDLGQGAGYTF. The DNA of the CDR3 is TGTGCCACAGACTTGGGACAGGGTGCTGGCTACACCTTC.